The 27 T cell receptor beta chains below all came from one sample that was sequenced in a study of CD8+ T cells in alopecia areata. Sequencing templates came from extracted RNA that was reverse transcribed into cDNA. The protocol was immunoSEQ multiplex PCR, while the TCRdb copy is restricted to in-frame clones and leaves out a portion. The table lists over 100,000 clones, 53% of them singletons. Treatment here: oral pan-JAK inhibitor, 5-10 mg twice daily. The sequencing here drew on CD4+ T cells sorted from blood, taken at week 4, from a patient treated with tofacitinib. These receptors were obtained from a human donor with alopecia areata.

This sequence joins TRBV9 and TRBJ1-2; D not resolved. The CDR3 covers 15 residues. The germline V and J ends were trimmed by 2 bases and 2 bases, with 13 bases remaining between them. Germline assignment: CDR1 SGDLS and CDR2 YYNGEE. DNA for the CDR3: TGTGCCAGCAGCGTTACGCCGGGCTACAACTATGGCTACACCTTC. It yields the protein CASSVTPGYNYGYTF.

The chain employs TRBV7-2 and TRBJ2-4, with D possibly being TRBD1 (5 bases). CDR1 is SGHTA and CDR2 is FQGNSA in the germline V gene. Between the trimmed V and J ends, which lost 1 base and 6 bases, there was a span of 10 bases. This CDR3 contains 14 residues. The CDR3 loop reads CASSLGMGPNIQYF. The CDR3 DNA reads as TGTGCCAGCAGCTTAGGAATGGGGCCAAACATTCAGTACTTC.

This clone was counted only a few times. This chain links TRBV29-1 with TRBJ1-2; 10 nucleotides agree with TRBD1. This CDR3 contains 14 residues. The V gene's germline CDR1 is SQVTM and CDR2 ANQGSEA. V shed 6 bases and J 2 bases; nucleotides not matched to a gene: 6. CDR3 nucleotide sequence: TGCAGCGTCGACAGGGGGCGCATGAACTATGGCTACACCTTC. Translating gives CSVDRGRMNYGYTF.

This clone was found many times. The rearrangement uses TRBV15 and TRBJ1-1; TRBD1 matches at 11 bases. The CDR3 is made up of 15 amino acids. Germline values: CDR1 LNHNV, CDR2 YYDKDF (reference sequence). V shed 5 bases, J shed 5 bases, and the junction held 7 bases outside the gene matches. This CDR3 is CATSAGTGGRTEAFF. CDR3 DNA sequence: TGTGCCACCAGCGCCGGGACAGGGGGGAGAACTGAAGCTTTCTTT.

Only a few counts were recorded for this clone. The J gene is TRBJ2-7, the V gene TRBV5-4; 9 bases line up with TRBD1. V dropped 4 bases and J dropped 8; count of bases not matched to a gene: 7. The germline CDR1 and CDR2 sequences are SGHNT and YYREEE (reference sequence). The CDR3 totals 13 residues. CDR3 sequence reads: CASSPGQGMQQYF. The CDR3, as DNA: TGTGCCAGCAGCCCGGGACAGGGAATGCAGCAGTACTTC.

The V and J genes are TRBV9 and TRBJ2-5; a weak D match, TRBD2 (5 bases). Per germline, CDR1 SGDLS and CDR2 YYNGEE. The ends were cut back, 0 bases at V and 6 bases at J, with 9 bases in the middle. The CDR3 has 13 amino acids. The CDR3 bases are TGTGCCAGCAGCGTAGCACTAGGCAAGACCCAGTACTTC. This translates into CASSVALGKTQYF.

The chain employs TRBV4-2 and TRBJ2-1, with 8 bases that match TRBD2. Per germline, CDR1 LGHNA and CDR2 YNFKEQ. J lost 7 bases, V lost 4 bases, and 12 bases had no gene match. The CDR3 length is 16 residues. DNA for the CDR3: TGTGCCAGCAGCCCCGTGGTCACGGGGGGGAGAAATGAGCAGTTCTTC. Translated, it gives CASSPVVTGGRNEQFF.

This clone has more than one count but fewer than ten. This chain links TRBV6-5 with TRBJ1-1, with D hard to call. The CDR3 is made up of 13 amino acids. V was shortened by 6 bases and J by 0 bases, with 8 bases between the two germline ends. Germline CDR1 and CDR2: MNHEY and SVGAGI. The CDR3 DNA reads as TGTGCCAGCAGCCCTAGGCTGAACACTGAAGCTTTCTTT. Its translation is CASSPRLNTEAFF.

The CDR3 spells CASSFEGQREQYF. In DNA, the CDR3 is TGCGCCAGCAGCTTCGAGGGACAGAGGGAGCAGTACTTC. The chain combines TRBV5-1 with TRBJ2-7; TRBD1 agrees at 7 bases. The CDR3 spans 13 residues. The junction had 6 bases not matched to a gene; V was cut back by 2 bases and J by 7 bases. Germline loops: CDR1 SGHRS, CDR2 YFSETQ. Drawing the rest from reference TRBV5-1 and TRBJ2-7, the complete variable domain is KAGVTQTPRYLIKTRGQQVTLSCSPISGHRSVSWYQQTPGQGLQFLFEYFSETQRNKGNFPGRFSGRQFSNSRSEMNVSTLELGDSALYLCASSFEGQREQYFGPGTRLTVT.

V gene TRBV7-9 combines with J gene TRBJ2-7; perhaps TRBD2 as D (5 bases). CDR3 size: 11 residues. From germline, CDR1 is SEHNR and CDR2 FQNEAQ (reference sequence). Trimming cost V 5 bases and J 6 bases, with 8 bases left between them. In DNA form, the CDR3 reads TGTGCCAGCAGCGGCGGAGGCGAGCAGTACTTC. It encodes CASSGGGEQYF.

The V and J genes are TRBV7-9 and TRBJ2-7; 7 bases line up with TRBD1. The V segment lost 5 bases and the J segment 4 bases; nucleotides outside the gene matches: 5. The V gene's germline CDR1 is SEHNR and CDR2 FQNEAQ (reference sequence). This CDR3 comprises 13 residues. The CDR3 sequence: CASSPTGIYEQYF. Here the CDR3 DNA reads TGTGCCAGCAGCCCGACAGGGATATACGAGCAGTACTTC.

CDR3 residues: CSGEPQSYGYTF. The CDR3 bases are TGCAGCGGCGAACCTCAGAGCTATGGCTACACCTTC. V usage is TRBV29-1 and J usage is TRBJ1-2; D is undetermined. This CDR3 has 12 amino acids. Germline CDR1 reads SQVTM; CDR2 reads ANQGSEA. Trimming left V 7 bases short and J 4 bases short, with 13 bases between.

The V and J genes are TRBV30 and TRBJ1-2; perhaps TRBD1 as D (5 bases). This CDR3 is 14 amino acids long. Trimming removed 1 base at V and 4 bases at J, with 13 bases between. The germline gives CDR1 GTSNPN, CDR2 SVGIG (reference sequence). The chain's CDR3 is CAWSGARDPYGYTF. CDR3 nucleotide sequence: TGTGCCTGGAGTGGGGCCAGGGACCCCTATGGCTACACCTTC.

This CDR3 reads CSVGGGGLAGGMETQYF. The DNA of the CDR3 is TGCAGCGTTGGTGGTGGTGGTCTAGCGGGAGGAATGGAGACCCAGTACTTC. The chain uses TRBV29-1 and TRBJ2-5, with 11 bases lining up with TRBD2. CDR3 length: 17 residues. From germline, CDR1 is SQVTM and CDR2 ANQGSEA. V was pared by 4 bases and J by 5 bases, with 15 bases of the junction left unmatched.

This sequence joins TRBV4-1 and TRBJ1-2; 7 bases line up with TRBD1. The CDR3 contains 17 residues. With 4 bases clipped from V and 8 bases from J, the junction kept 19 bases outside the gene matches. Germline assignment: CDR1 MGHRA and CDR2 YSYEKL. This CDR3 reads CASSPRGTGSQQGGYTF. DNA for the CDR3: TGCGCCAGCAGCCCGAGGGGAACAGGTTCCCAACAGGGGGGCTACACCTTC.

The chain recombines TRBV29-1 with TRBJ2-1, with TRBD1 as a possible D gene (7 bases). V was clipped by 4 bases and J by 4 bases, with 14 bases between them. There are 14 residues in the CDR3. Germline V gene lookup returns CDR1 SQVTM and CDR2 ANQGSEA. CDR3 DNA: TGCAGCGTTGCCGAGCCAGGGGGGTACAATGAGCAGTTCTTC. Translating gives CSVAEPGGYNEQFF.

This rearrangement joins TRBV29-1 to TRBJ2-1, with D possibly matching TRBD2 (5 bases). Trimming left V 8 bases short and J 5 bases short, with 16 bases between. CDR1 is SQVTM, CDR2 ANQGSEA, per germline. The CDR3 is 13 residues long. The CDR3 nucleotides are TGCAGCTCGCCCGGGGAGTTGCACAATGAGCAGTTCTTC. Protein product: CSSPGELHNEQFF.

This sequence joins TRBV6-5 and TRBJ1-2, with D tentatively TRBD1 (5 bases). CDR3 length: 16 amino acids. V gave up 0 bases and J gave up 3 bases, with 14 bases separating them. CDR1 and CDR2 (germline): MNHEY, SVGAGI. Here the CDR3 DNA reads TGTGCCAGCAGTTACTCCAGGGCCTCAGGGTACTATGGCTACACCTTC. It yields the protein CASSYSRASGYYGYTF.

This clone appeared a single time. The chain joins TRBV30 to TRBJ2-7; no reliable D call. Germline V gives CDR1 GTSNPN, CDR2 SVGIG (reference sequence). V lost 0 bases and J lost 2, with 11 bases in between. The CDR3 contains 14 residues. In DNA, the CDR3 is TGTGCCTGGAGTGTAGTGGGTGCGGCCTACGAGCAGTACTTC. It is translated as CAWSVVGAAYEQYF.

CDR3 DNA sequence: TGTGCCTGGAGTGTATTCGGCGGGAGGCTGTACTTC. Translated: CAWSVFGGRLYF. V gene TRBV30 combines with J gene TRBJ2-7, with TRBD2 matching 8 bases. This CDR3 has 12 residues. Germline CDR1 GTSNPN, CDR2 SVGIG (reference sequence). V lost 0 bases and J lost 12; bases outside the gene matches: 7. Full variable domain (missing parts from reference TRBV30 and TRBJ2-7): SQTIHQWPATLVQPVGSPLSLECTVEGTSNPNLYWYRQAAGRGLQLLFYSVGIGQISSEVPQNLSASRPQDRQFILSSKKLLLSDSGFYLCAWSVFGGRLYFGPGTRLTVT.

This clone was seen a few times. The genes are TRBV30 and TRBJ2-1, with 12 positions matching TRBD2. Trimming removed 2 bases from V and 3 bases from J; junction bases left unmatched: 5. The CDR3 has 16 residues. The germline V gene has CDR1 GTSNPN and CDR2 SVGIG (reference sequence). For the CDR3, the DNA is TGTGCCTGGAGTCTAGCGGGAGGGTCGCGCTACAATGAGCAGTTCTTC. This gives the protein CAWSLAGGSRYNEQFF.

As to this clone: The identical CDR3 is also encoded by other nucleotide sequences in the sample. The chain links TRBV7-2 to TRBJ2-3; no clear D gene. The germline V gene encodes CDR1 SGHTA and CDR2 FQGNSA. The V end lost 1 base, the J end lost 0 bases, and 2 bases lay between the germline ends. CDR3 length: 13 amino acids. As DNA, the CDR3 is TGTGCCAGCAGCTTAGGGAGCACAGATACGCAGTATTTT. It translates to CASSLGSTDTQYF.

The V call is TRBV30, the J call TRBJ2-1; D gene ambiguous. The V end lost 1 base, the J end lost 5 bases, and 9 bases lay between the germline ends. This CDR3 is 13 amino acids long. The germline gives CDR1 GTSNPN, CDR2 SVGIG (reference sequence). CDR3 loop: CAWSGLSDNEQFF. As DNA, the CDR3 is TGTGCCTGGAGTGGGTTGTCCGACAATGAGCAGTTCTTC.

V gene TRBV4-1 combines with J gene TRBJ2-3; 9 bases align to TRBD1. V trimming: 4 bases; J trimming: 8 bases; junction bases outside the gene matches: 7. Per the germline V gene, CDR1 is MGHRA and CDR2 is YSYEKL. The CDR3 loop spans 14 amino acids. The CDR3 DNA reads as TGCGCCAGCAGCCTCGGACAGGGGCCCGTTACGCAGTATTTT. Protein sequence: CASSLGQGPVTQYF.

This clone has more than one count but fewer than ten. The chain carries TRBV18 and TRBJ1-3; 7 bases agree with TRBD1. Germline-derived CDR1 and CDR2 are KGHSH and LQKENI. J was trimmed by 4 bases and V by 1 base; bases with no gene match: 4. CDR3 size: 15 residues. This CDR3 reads CASSPQGADGNTIYF. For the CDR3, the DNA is TGTGCCAGCTCACCACAGGGGGCCGACGGAAACACCATATATTTT.

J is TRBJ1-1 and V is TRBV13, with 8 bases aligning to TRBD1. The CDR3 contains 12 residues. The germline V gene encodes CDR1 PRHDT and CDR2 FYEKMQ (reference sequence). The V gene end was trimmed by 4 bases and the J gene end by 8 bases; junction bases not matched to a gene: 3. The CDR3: CASSSRQGEAFF. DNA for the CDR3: TGTGCCAGCAGCTCGAGACAGGGGGAAGCTTTCTTT.

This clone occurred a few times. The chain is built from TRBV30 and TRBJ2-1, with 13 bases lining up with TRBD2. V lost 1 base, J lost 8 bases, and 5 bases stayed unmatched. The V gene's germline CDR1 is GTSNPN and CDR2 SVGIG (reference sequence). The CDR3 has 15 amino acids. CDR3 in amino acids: CAWSGTSGSWDEQFF. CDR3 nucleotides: TGTGCCTGGAGTGGGACTAGCGGGAGTTGGGATGAGCAGTTCTTC.